Below are 2 T cell receptor beta chains sequenced from a single sample in a study of T cells in Graves' hyperthyroidism and ophthalmopathy. The investigators amplified TCR beta CDR3 regions from RNA transcripts. A first-round RT-PCR of the TCR CDR3 used the HTBI primer set. TCRdb re-called the multiplex PCR reads through MiXCR, storing one row per CDR3 protein. In the table there are about 300,000 distinct CDR3 sequences, around 19% of which are singletons. The sequencing input was blood. The receptors were gathered from a man aged 45-65 years with Graves' ophthalmopathy.

This clonotype was observed a handful of times. The chain recombines TRBV20-1 with TRBJ2-7; D is possibly TRBD2 (6 bases). The CDR3 is made up of 14 amino acids. The germline gives CDR1 DFQATT, CDR2 SNEGSKA (reference sequence). V lost 5 bases and J lost 2, with 16 bases in between. CDR3 in DNA: TGCAGTGCTGAAGACTTTAGCGGACCCTACGAGCAGTACTTC. Residues: CSAEDFSGPYEQYF.

This clonotype was recorded many times. The V gene is TRBV10-3, the J gene TRBJ2-2; D is uncertain. V lost 2 bases, J lost 2 bases, and 9 bases lay in between. Germline CDR1 ENHRY, CDR2 SYGVKD. This CDR3 contains 15 residues. The CDR3 sequence is CAISEARANTGELFF. Here the CDR3 DNA reads TGTGCCATCAGTGAGGCCCGGGCCAACACCGGGGAGCTGTTTTTT.